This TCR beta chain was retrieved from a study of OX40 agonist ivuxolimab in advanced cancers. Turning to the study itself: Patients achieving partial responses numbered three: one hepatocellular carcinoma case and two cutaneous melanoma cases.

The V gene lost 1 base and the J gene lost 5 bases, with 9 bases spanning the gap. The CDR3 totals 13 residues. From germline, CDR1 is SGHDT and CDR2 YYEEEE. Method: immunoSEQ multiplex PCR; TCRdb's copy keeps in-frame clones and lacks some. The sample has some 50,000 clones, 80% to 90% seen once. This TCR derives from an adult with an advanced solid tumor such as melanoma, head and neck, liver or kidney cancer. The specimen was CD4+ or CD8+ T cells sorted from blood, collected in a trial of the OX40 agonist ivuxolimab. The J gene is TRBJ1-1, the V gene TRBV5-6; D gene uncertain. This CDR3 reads CASSLSPVTEAFF. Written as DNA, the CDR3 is TGTGCCAGCAGCTTGTCCCCGGTGACTGAAGCTTTCTTT.